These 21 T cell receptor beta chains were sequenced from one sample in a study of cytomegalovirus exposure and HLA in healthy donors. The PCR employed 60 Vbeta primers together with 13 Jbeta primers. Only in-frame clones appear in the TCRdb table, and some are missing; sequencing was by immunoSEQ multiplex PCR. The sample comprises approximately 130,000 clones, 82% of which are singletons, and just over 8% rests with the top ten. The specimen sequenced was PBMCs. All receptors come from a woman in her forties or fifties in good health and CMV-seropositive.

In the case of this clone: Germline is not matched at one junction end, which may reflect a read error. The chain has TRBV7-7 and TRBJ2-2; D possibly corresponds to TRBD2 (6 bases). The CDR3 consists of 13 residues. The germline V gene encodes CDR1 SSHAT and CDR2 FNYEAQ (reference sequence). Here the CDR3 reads CASSLGGTGELFF. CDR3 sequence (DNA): TGTGCTAGCAGCTTAGGAGGGACCGGGGAGCTGTTTTTT. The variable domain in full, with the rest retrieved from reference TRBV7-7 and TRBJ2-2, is GAGVSQSPRYKVTKRGQDVTLRCDPISSHATLYWYQQALGQGPEFLTYFNYEAQPDKSGLPSDRFSAERPEGSISTLTIQRTEQRDSAMYRCASSLGGTGELFFGEGSRLTVL.

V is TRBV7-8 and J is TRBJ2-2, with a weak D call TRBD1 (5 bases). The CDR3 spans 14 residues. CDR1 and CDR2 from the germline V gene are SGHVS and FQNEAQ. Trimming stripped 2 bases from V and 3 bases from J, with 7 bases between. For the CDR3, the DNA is TGTGCCAGCAGCTTATTAGGGGACACCGGGGAGCTGTTTTTT. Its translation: CASSLLGDTGELFF.

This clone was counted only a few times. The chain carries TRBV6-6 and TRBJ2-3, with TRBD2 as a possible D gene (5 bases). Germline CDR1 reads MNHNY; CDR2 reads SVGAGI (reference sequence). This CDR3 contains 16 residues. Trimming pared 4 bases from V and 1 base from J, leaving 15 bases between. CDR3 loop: CASSSARSGRTDTQYF. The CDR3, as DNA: TGTGCCAGCAGTTCCGCTCGGAGCGGCCGCACAGATACGCAGTATTTT.

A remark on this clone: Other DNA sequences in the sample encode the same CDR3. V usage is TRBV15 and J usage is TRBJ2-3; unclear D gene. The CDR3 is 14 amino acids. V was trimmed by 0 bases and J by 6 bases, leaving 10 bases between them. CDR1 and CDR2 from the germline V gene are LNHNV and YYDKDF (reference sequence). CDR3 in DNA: TGTGCCACCAGCAGAGATGTCGCGGAGGATACGCAGTATTTT. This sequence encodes CATSRDVAEDTQYF.

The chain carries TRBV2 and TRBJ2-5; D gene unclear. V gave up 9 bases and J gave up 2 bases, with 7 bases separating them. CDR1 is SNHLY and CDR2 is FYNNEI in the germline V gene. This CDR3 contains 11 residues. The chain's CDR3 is CASGLQETQYF. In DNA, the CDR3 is TGTGCCAGTGGGCTACAAGAGACCCAGTACTTC.

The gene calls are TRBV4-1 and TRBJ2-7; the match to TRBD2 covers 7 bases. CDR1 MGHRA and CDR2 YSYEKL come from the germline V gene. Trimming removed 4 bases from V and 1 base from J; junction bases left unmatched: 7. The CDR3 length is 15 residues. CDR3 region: CASSPREAGSYEQYF. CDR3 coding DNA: TGCGCCAGCAGCCCCAGGGAAGCGGGGTCCTACGAGCAGTACTTC.

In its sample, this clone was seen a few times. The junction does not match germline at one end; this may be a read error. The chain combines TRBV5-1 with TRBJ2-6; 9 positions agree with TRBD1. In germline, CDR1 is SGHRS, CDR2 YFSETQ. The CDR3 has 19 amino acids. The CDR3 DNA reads TGCGCCAGCAGCCCAGGACCGACAGGGGGAGACTCTGGGGCCAACGGCCTGACTTTC. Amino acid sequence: CASSPGPTGGDSGANGLTF.

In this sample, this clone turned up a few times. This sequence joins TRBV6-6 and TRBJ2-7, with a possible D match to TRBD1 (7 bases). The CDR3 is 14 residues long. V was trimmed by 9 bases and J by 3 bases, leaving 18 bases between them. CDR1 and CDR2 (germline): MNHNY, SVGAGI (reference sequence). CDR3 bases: TGTGCCAGTGGGGGGACAGCCGCTCTCTACGAGCAGTACTTC. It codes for CASGGTAALYEQYF.

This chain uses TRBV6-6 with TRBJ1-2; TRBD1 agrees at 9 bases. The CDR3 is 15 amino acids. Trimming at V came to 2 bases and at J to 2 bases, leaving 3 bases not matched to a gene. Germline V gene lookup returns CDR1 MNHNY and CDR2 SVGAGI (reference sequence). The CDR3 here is CASSYVGQGNYGYTF. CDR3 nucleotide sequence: TGTGCCAGCAGTTACGTCGGACAGGGGAACTATGGCTACACCTTC.

The DNA for the CDR3 is TGTGCCAGCTCACCCAGGGGACAGGGAGGATACAATGAGCAGTTCTTC. This sequence encodes CASSPRGQGGYNEQFF. This sequence joins TRBV18 and TRBJ2-1; 9 bases agree with TRBD1. V was clipped by 3 bases and J by 4 bases; unmatched bases: 7. CDR1 and CDR2 (germline): KGHSH, LQKENI. The CDR3 is 16 residues long.

Here the CDR3 DNA reads TGTGCCAGCAGCTTTCCGGGGGGTGCAGATACGCAGTATTTT. Its protein product is CASSFPGGADTQYF. The V and J genes are TRBV7-2 and TRBJ2-3; 7 bases are shared with TRBD2. This CDR3 has 14 amino acids. CDR1 and CDR2 (germline): SGHTA, FQGNSA. V lost 3 bases and J lost 4; bases outside the gene matches: 4.

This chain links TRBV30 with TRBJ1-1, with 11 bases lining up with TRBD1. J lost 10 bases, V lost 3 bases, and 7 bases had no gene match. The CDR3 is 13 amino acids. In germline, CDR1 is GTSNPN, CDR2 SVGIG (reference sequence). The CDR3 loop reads CAWRGLGTGGAFF. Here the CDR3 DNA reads TGTGCCTGGAGAGGACTCGGGACAGGGGGAGCTTTCTTT.

The CDR3 sequence: CASSPGVGQSNSPLHF. CDR3 coding DNA: TGTGCCAGCAGCCCCGGGGTAGGGCAGAGTAATTCACCCCTCCACTTT. The V gene is TRBV11-2, the J gene TRBJ1-6; D is uncertain. Germline V gene lookup returns CDR1 SGHAT and CDR2 FQNNGV. The CDR3 covers 16 residues. The V end lost 5 bases, the J end lost 6 bases, and 17 bases lay between the germline ends.

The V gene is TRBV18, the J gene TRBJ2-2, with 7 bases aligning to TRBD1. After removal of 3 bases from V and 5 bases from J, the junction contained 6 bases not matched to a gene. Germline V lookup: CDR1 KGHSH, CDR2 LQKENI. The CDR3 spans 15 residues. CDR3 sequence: CASSPGTVGTGELFF. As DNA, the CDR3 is TGTGCCAGCTCACCTGGGACAGTGGGGACCGGGGAGCTGTTTTTT.

CDR3: CASSSRVMRAWKSTDTQYF. In DNA, the CDR3 is TGTGCCAGCAGTAGTCGAGTTATGAGGGCGTGGAAAAGCACAGATACGCAGTATTTT. The gene calls are TRBV28 and TRBJ2-3; weak D call: TRBD2 (5 bases). In germline, CDR1 is MDHEN, CDR2 SYDVKM. The CDR3 runs 19 residues. The V gene lost 5 bases and the J gene lost 0 bases, with 24 bases spanning the gap.

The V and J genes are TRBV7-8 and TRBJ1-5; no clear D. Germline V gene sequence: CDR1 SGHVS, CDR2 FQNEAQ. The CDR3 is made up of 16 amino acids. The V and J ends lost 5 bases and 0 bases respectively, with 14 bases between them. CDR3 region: CASSPAVGYSNQPQHF. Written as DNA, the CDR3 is TGTGCCAGCAGCCCAGCAGTGGGCTATAGCAATCAGCCCCAGCATTTT. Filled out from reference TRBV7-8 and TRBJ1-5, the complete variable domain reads GAGVSQSPRYKVAKRGQDVALRCDPISGHVSLFWYQQALGQGPEFLTYFQNEAQLDKSGLPSDRFFAERPEGSVSTLKIQRTQQEDSAVYLCASSPAVGYSNQPQHFGDGTRLSIL.

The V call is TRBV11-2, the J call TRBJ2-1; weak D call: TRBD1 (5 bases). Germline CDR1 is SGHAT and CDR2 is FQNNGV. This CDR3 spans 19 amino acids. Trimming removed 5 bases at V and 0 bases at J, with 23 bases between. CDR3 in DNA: TGTGCCAGCAGCCCCGGAAAAAGAACAGGTCCGAGCTCCTACAATGAGCAGTTCTTC. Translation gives CASSPGKRTGPSSYNEQFF.

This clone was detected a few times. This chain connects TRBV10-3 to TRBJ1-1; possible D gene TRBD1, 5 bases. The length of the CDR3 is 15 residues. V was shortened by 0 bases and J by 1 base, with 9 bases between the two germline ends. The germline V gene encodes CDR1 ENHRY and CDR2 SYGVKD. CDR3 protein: CAISESPTANTEAFF. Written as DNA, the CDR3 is TGTGCCATCAGTGAGTCCCCGACAGCGAACACTGAAGCTTTCTTT.

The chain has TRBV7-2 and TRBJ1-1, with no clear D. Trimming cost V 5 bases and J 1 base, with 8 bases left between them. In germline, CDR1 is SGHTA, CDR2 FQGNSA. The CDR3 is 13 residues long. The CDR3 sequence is CASSVYGNTEAFF. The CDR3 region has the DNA TGTGCCAGCAGCGTTTACGGGAACACTGAAGCTTTCTTT.

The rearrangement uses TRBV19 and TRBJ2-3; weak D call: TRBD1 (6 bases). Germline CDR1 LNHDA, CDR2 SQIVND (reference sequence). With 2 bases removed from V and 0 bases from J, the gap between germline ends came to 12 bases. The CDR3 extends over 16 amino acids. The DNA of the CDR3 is TGTGCCAGTAGTATAAGGCCAGGGGTCAGCACAGATACGCAGTATTTT. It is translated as CASSIRPGVSTDTQYF.

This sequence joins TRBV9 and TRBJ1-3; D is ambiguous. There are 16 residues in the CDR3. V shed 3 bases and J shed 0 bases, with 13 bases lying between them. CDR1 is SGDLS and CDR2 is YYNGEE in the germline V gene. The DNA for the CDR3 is TGTGCCAGCAGCGCCCTCGGAGACTTCTCTGGAAACACCATATATTTT. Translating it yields CASSALGDFSGNTIYF. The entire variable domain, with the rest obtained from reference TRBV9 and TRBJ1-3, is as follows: DSGVTQTPKHLITATGQRVTLRCSPRSGDLSVYWYQQSLDQGLQFLIQYYNGEERAKGNILERFSAQQFPDLHSELNLSSLELGDSALYFCASSALGDFSGNTIYFGEGSWLTVV.